A selection of T cell receptor beta chains follows, all from one sample in a study of response to subunit inactivated influenza vaccine. TCRdb re-called the RT-PCR reads through MiXCR, storing one row per CDR3 protein. The sample records roughly 570,000 distinct CDR3 sequences, 13% being singletons. Specimen: PBMCs from blood, collected roughly 48 days after vaccination. All receptors come from a man over 45 who received an inactivated influenza vaccine. Each CDR3 is given with its conserved first and last residue. D genes are given only for firm matches. A clone size is listed for some rows: how often the clone was seen (once, few, many), or a class if it is expanded.

j_call v_call d_call clone_size cdr3_nt cdr3_aa
TRBJ1-6 TRBV19 - many TGTGCCAGTAGTATCAGTACTGCTTATAATTCACCCCTCCACTTT CASSISTAYNSPLHF
TRBJ2-5 TRBV7-6 - few TGTGCCAGCAGCCCCCTTGGGGGTCCAGAGACCCAGTACTTC CASSPLGGPETQYF
TRBJ1-5 TRBV6-2/TRBV6-3 TRBD1 - TGTGCCAGCAGTTACTTGGACAGGGGGCCTCAGCCCCAGCATTTT CASSYLDRGPQPQHF
TRBJ1-1 TRBV20-1 - many TGCAGTGCCTCCCGTCTCGACGAAGCTTTCTTT CSASRLDEAFF
TRBJ2-7 TRBV11-2 - few TGTGCCAGCAGCTTAGGGCAGAAGACCTACGAGCAGTACTTC CASSLGQKTYEQYF
TRBJ2-3 TRBV6-2/TRBV6-3 - few TGTGCCAGCAGCCCCGGACTCTTCAGCACAGATACGCAGTATTTT CASSPGLFSTDTQYF
TRBJ2-5 TRBV9 TRBD1 - TGTGCCAGCAGCCGGGACAGGGCGGAGACCCAGTACTTC CASSRDRAETQYF
TRBJ1-5 TRBV20-1 TRBD1 few TGCAGTGCTAGGAGGACAGGGCTTAGGGATCAGCCCCAGCATTTT CSARRTGLRDQPQHF
TRBJ2-1 TRBV5-1 - - TGCGCCAGTACCGGATCGGGCAATGAGCAGTTCTTC CASTGSGNEQFF
TRBJ2-7 TRBV5-8 - few TGTGCCAGCAGTAGGGGGTTCAACGAGCAGTACTTC CASSRGFNEQYF
TRBJ1-6 TRBV7-9 - few TGTGCCAGCCAGGACAGCGTTTCACCCCTCCACTTT CASQDSVSPLHF
TRBJ1-2 TRBV4-3 - few TGCGCCAGCAGCCAAGATTGGGCCAGCCCCTATGGCTACACCTTC CASSQDWASPYGYTF
TRBJ1-2 TRBV9 - few TGTGCCAGCAGCGTAGGCTCAGGCAACTATGGCTACACCTTC CASSVGSGNYGYTF
TRBJ2-1 TRBV12-3/TRBV12-4 TRBD2 many TGTGCCAGCAGTTTCCTAGCGGGAGGCTACAATGAGCAGTTCTTC CASSFLAGGYNEQFF
TRBJ2-2 TRBV12-3/TRBV12-4 TRBD1 many TGTGCCAGCAGATCGGGGACAGGGGTTGCCGGGGAGCTGTTTTTT CASRSGTGVAGELFF
TRBJ2-1 TRBV28 TRBD2 - TGTGCCAGCAGTTCCCGACTAGCGGGAAAAGATGAGCAGTTCTTC CASSSRLAGKDEQFF
TRBJ2-2 TRBV6-5 TRBD2 - TGTGCCAGCAGTCTCGGGACTAGCGGGGGGGCGAACACCGGGGAGCTGTTTTTT CASSLGTSGGANTGELFF
TRBJ2-3 TRBV7-2 - many TGTGCCAGCCTTTTCCGGGGCACAGATACGCAGTATTTT CASLFRGTDTQYF
TRBJ2-5 TRBV4-1 TRBD1 - TGCGCCAGCAGGCGACAGGGGGCTAGGCAAGAGACCCAGTACTTC CASRRQGARQETQYF
TRBJ1-5 TRBV6-2/TRBV6-3 - - TGTGCCAGCACGCAGGGCCCATCGAGACCCCAGCATTTT CASTQGPSRPQHF
TRBJ2-7 TRBV3-1 TRBD2 few TGTGCCAGCAGCCAAGCCAGCGGGAGGTCCGAGCAGTACTTC CASSQASGRSEQYF
TRBJ1-6 TRBV12-3/TRBV12-4 - many TGTGCCAGCAGAGGGGGGGGAAATTCACCCCTCCACTTT CASRGGGNSPLHF
TRBJ2-7 TRBV5-5 TRBD1 - TGTGCCAGCAGCCCAAGAACAGGGGGCGCGTCCTACGAGCAGTACTTC CASSPRTGGASYEQYF
TRBJ1-1 TRBV7-9 - few TGTGCCAGCAGCTTAGCGCAGAGGGTTTACAAGAACACTGAAGCTTTCTTT CASSLAQRVYKNTEAFF
TRBJ2-2 TRBV15 - - TGTGCCACCAGCGAGAGACAGGCCACCGGGGAGCTGTTTTTT CATSERQATGELFF
TRBJ2-2 TRBV5-1 - - TGCGCCAGCAGTTGGGGGAGCACCGGGGAGCTGTTTTTT CASSWGSTGELFF
TRBJ2-7 TRBV18 - - TGTGCCAGCTCACCATCCGGCAGCCAGTCCTACGAGCAGTACTTC CASSPSGSQSYEQYF
TRBJ1-2 TRBV29-1 - few TGCAGCGTCGATGACAGCCACTATGGCTACACCTTC CSVDDSHYGYTF
TRBJ2-3 TRBV12-3/TRBV12-4 TRBD1 few TGTGCCAGCACCCCGGGGACAGCGCACACTCGGAATACGCAGTATTTT CASTPGTAHTRNTQYF
TRBJ1-2 TRBV7-2 - many TGTGCCAGCAGCTTAGGGAAGGACAGAGGCTACACCTTC CASSLGKDRGYTF
TRBJ1-6 TRBV20-1 - many TGCAGTGCTTTAAGTCAGGGCTCGAATTCACCCCTCCACTTT CSALSQGSNSPLHF
TRBJ2-7 TRBV12-3/TRBV12-4 - - TGTGCCAGCGGAGAGGGAACCTACGAGCAGTACTTC CASGEGTYEQYF
TRBJ2-3 TRBV20-1 TRBD2 few TGCAGTGCTCGGGGACTAGCCCGGGAGGGTAGGGCAGATACGCAGTATTTT CSARGLAREGRADTQYF
TRBJ2-1 TRBV5-1 TRBD2 - TGCGCCAGCAGCTTTCTAGCGGGACGGTTCAATGAGCAGTTCTTC CASSFLAGRFNEQFF
TRBJ2-1 TRBV5-1 TRBD1 many TGCGCCAGCAGCTTGGGGACAGGGAATGAGCAGTTCTTC CASSLGTGNEQFF
TRBJ2-5 TRBV10-3 TRBD2 many TGTGCCATCAGTGATCGGACTAGCGGGATCCCTTTGGGGGAGACCCAGTACTTC CAISDRTSGIPLGETQYF
TRBJ2-1 TRBV15 TRBD2 few TGTGCCACCAGCAGACCCTCCACCGGGACTAGCGGGAAGTATGAGCAGTTCTTC CATSRPSTGTSGKYEQFF
TRBJ2-1 TRBV12-3/TRBV12-4 - once TGTGCCAGCACCCCGGGTGGGCCGCTGGGGAGATTGGCCAATGTGCAGTTCTTC CASTPGGPLGRLANVQFF
TRBJ2-5 TRBV20-1 - - TGCAGTGCTATACCGGGACGCCCTTCGGTAATCGTACAAGAGACCCAGTACTTC CSAIPGRPSVIVQETQYF
TRBJ1-3 TRBV20-1 - few TGCAGTGCTGTCATCAGGGGACACGGCTCTGGAAACACCATATATTTT CSAVIRGHGSGNTIYF
TRBJ2-7 TRBV16 TRBD2 - TGTGCCAGCCGGGGTAGCGGGACTCCTCCGGATATAGGGCAGTACTTC CASRGSGTPPDIGQYF
TRBJ1-2 TRBV30 TRBD1 - TGTGCCTTCTCCCCCGGGACAGGGACGATCTTCTATGGCTACACCTTC CAFSPGTGTIFYGYTF
TRBJ2-7 TRBV6-5 - many TGTGCCAGCAGTTCTCCGTACGAGCAGTACTTC CASSSPYEQYF
TRBJ2-1 TRBV20-1 - few TGCAGTGTAGGTAGTCGGTACAATGAGCAGTTCTTC CSVGSRYNEQFF
TRBJ2-7 TRBV5-5 TRBD2 many TGTGCCAGCAGCCCCCCCGGGGGGAGAGGGGCCTACGAGCAGTACTTC CASSPPGGRGAYEQYF
TRBJ2-5 TRBV18 TRBD2 - TGTGCTACCGCGGGAGCTTGGGAGACCCAGTACTTC CATAGAWETQYF
TRBJ2-1 TRBV9 TRBD1 - TGTGCCAGCAGCGCCGGACAGGGGGCGGTGGGCAATGAGCAGTTCTTC CASSAGQGAVGNEQFF
TRBJ2-4 TRBV7-9 - few TGTGCCAGCAGCATCCGGGGCGAAAACATTCAGTACTTC CASSIRGENIQYF